A single sample is the source of the 6 T cell receptor beta chains below, sequenced in a study of cytomegalovirus exposure and HLA in healthy donors. It was with 60 Vbeta and 13 Jbeta primers that the PCR ran. Only in-frame clones appear in the TCRdb table, and some are missing; sequencing was by immunoSEQ multiplex PCR. The repertoire includes approximately 190,000 clones, over 80% of them detected once, and over 1% sits in the top ten. The source material was PBMCs. These receptors all stem from a young man in good health and CMV-seronegative.

The genes are TRBV15 and TRBJ2-7; the D gene is possibly TRBD2 (7 bases). V gave up 1 base and J gave up 1 base, with 14 bases separating them. The CDR3 contains 16 residues. The V gene's germline CDR1 is LNHNV and CDR2 YYDKDF (reference sequence). The CDR3 here is CATSRGLGGASYEQYF. The DNA of the CDR3 is TGTGCCACCAGCAGAGGGCTTGGGGGGGCTTCCTACGAGCAGTACTTC.

J is TRBJ2-1 and V is TRBV11-2; D perhaps matches TRBD2 (6 bases). V lost 1 base to trimming and J lost 4 bases, with 14 bases between them. CDR1 is SGHAT, CDR2 FQNNGV, per germline. The CDR3 has 16 amino acids. CDR3 coding DNA: TGTGCCAGCAGCTTAGGTCCGGGAGAGGGGTACAATGAGCAGTTCTTC. This translates into CASSLGPGEGYNEQFF.

The genes are TRBV5-1 and TRBJ2-1; D may be TRBD2 (6 bases). V lost 0 bases, J lost 5 bases, and 12 bases lay in between. This CDR3 comprises 15 residues. Germline values: CDR1 SGHRS, CDR2 YFSETQ. Written as DNA, the CDR3 is TGCGCCAGCAGCTTGGCGGGAGACCACGACAATGAGCAGTTCTTC. Protein product: CASSLAGDHDNEQFF. Together with reference TRBV5-1 and TRBJ2-1, the CDR3 gives the full variable domain: KAGVTQTPRYLIKTRGQQVTLSCSPISGHRSVSWYQQTPGQGLQFLFEYFSETQRNKGNFPGRFSGRQFSNSRSEMNVSTLELGDSALYLCASSLAGDHDNEQFFGPGTRLTVL.

V is TRBV9 and J is TRBJ2-3; 10 bases agree with TRBD1. The germline gives CDR1 SGDLS, CDR2 YYNGEE. This CDR3 spans 15 amino acids. V was clipped by 4 bases and J by 7 bases; unmatched bases: 9. The DNA of the CDR3 is TGTGCCAGCAGCCCTACCGGGGACAGGGGTAATACGCAGTATTTT. It codes for CASSPTGDRGNTQYF.

The J gene is TRBJ2-7, the V gene TRBV6-6, with D possibly TRBD2 on 6 matching bases. Trimming cost V 7 bases and J 9 bases, with 22 bases left between them. This CDR3 is 14 amino acids long. CDR1 MNHNY and CDR2 SVGAGI come from the germline V gene (reference sequence). Here the CDR3 reads CASTAVGGEERQYF. CDR3 in DNA: TGTGCCAGCACCGCAGTCGGAGGGGAAGAAAGGCAGTACTTC.

The J gene is TRBJ2-5, the V gene TRBV27; maybe TRBD2 (5 bases). Trimming cost V 8 bases and J 0 bases, with 19 bases left between them. Germline CDR1 MNHEY, CDR2 SMNVEV (reference sequence). There are 16 residues in the CDR3. This CDR3 is CASPRRLSKNQETQYF. In DNA form, the CDR3 reads TGTGCCAGCCCAAGACGACTATCCAAAAACCAAGAGACCCAGTACTTC.